This is a list of T cell receptor beta chains from one sample in a study of PD-1 blockade in classical Hodgkin lymphoma. Here immunoSEQ multiplex PCR was the method, and the copy in TCRdb shows in-frame clones only, minus some. The table records some 96,000 clones, approximately 80% of them present only once. The specimen comprised peripheral blood mononuclear cells (PBMCs), sampled before the second cycle of nivolumab. These TCRs come from a human donor with classical Hodgkin lymphoma. Both conserved end residues are part of each CDR3. A D gene is named only where the DNA matches it firmly. The listing skips clone size in some rows; elsewhere it reads once, few, many or a size class.

NA	TRBJ2-3	TRBV5-8	NA	TGTGCCAGCAGACCCCGGGGGTTTGGCACAGATACGCAGTATTTT	CASRPRGFGTDTQYF
NA	TRBJ2-7	TRBV19	NA	TGTGCTAGTAGTTCCGGGACATTAATTGGCGAGCAGTACTTC	CASSSGTLIGEQYF
NA	TRBJ1-1	TRBV5-5	NA	TGTGCCAGCAGCTTGCTGGACGGGAGGACTGAAGCTTTCTTT	CASSLLDGRTEAFF
NA	TRBJ2-2	TRBV11-2	NA	TGTGCCAGCAGCTTATCCGCCGGGGAGCTGTTTTTT	CASSLSAGELFF
NA	TRBJ2-3	TRBV5-6	few	TGTGCCAGCAGCTTGCAGCGCAATACGCAGTATTTT	CASSLQRNTQYF
TRBD1	TRBJ2-2	TRBV29-1	NA	TGCAGCGCCGACAGGGCCGGGGAGCTGTTTTTT	CSADRAGELFF
TRBD1	TRBJ2-3	TRBV19	few	TGTGCCAGTAGTCTACAGGGGGCTAGCACAGATACGCAGTATTTT	CASSLQGASTDTQYF
NA	TRBJ2-7	TRBV10-3	NA	TGTGCCACCTCGGGGCCCGGGGGAATATCCTACGAGCAGTACTTC	CATSGPGGISYEQYF
TRBD2	TRBJ2-5	TRBV2	NA	TGTGCCAGCAGCACCATGAGGACTAGCGGACAAGAGACCCAGTACTTC	CASSTMRTSGQETQYF
NA	TRBJ1-1	TRBV5-1	few	TGCGCCAGCAGCGGGACGACGGGGAACACTGAAGCTTTCTTT	CASSGTTGNTEAFF
NA	TRBJ2-7	TRBV11-2	once	TGTGCCAGCAGCCAAAATGGTCCCTACGAGCAGTACTTC	CASSQNGPYEQYF
NA	TRBJ2-5	TRBV7-2	NA	TGTGCCAGCAGACAAGGGGGATTGGGCTTACAGGAGACCCAGTACTTC	CASRQGGLGLQETQYF
NA	TRBJ2-1	TRBV7-8	NA	TGTGCCAGCAGCCCACATGAGAGGGGCGCGTCGAATGAGCAGTTCTTC	CASSPHERGASNEQFF
NA	TRBJ2-5	TRBV2	NA	TGTGCCAGCTCACCTCGATTTAGCTTTGGGCATCAAGAGACCCAGTACTTC	CASSPRFSFGHQETQYF
TRBD1	TRBJ1-2	TRBV5-4	NA	TGTGCCAGCAGCCCCATGCCCCGGGACAGGGTGGTCTATGGCTACACCTTC	CASSPMPRDRVVYGYTF
NA	TRBJ1-5	TRBV10-3	NA	TGTGCCATCCAGTCGCAGCCAGGGATTGATCAGCCCCAGCATTTT	CAIQSQPGIDQPQHF
NA	TRBJ2-7	TRBV11-2	NA	TGTGCCAGCAGCTTAGGGGGGGCGGGTGAGCAGTACTTC	CASSLGGAGEQYF
TRBD1	TRBJ2-7	TRBV11-2	once	TGTGCCAGCAGCTTTCCCGGGACAGGCTCCTACGAGCAGTACTTC	CASSFPGTGSYEQYF
NA	TRBJ2-7	TRBV7-9	NA	TGTGCCAGCAGCCTAGGGGGAACCTACGAGCAGTACTTC	CASSLGGTYEQYF
TRBD1	TRBJ2-7	TRBV6-5	NA	TGTGCCAGCAGTTACGATCAGGGGGCCTACGAGCAGTACTTC	CASSYDQGAYEQYF
NA	TRBJ2-7	TRBV18	NA	TGTGCCAGCTCACCCAGGGACTCGAGTAGCGAGCAGTACTTC	CASSPRDSSSEQYF
NA	TRBJ2-1	TRBV11-2	NA	TGTGCCAGCAGCTTAGAAGTTGCGGGAAGGGGGAATGAGCAGTTCTTC	CASSLEVAGRGNEQFF
NA	TRBJ2-7	TRBV19	NA	TGTGCCAGCCAGCGGGCCCTATCCTACGAGCAGTACTTC	CASQRALSYEQYF